This T cell receptor (beta chain) was captured by sequencing in a study of graft-versus-host responses after intestinal transplantation. Study background: The recipients all started with anti-thymocyte globulin induction and then took tacrolimus and steroids for 3 to 4 years.

In the case of this clone: The junction does not match germline at one end; this may be a read error.

Only in-frame clones appear in the TCRdb table, and some are missing; sequencing was by immunoSEQ multiplex PCR. The table records around 96,000 clones, about 93% of them present only once. This TCR came from a human patient who received an intestinal transplant, so some T cells may come from the graft donor. The sample was PBMCs, taken around 450 days after intestinal transplant.

The chain's CDR3 is CASSTHTGELFF. CDR3 nucleotide sequence: TGTGCTAGCAGCACACACACCGGGGAGCTGTTTTTT. The chain employs TRBV7-7 and TRBJ2-2; D gene ambiguous. The CDR3 totals 12 residues. Germline values: CDR1 SSHAT, CDR2 FNYEAQ (reference sequence). The full variable domain, completed using reference TRBV7-7 and TRBJ2-2, is GAGVSQSPRYKVTKRGQDVTLRCDPISSHATLYWYQQALGQGPEFLTYFNYEAQPDKSGLPSDRFSAERPEGSISTLTIQRTEQRDSAMYRCASSTHTGELFFGEGSRLTVL.